This T cell receptor (beta chain) was identified during a study of blood T cell repertoires in COVID-19. Study-level information: COVID-19 samples, acute and convalescent, were from the United States, Italy and Spain.

It was during active infection that Seattle patients were enrolled and then longitudinally followed. Sequencing used immunoSEQ multiplex PCR; TCRdb keeps in-frame clones, though not all of them. The sample has fewer than 450,000 clones, about 89% seen once; the top ten hold around 6%. Trimming cost V 3 bases and J 0 bases, with 9 bases left between them. In germline, CDR1 is SGHTA, CDR2 FQGNSA. The CDR3 runs to 15 residues. This sequence originates from a woman aged 50 to 65 with COVID-19, enrolled during active disease. The specimen was peripheral blood. The chain has TRBV7-2 and TRBJ1-3; D is ambiguous. The CDR3 nucleotides read TGTGCCAGCAGCTTCCGAGGACTCTCTGGAAACACCATATATTTT. Residues: CASSFRGLSGNTIYF.